Detailed here is one T cell receptor beta chain. The data belong to a study of blood T cell repertoires in COVID-19. Study-wide background: From T cells, B-cell-depleted T cells, or PBMCs came the material, which was cDNA or gDNA.

The CDR3 length is 13 residues. Trimming shortened V by 4 bases and J by 0 bases, and 6 bases separated the two germline ends. Germline CDR1 is PRHDT and CDR2 is FYEKMQ (reference sequence). Sequencing used immunoSEQ multiplex PCR; TCRdb keeps in-frame clones, though not all of them. Seen here are 200,000 or so clones, around 90% observed once, and the top ten hold 7% to 8.5%. This sequence was found in a man aged 30 to 45 in a cohort exposed to, infected with or recovered from COVID-19 (not recorded which). The gene calls are TRBV13 and TRBJ1-1; D remains unclear. Sequencing used PBMCs or T cells enriched from blood (not recorded which). The CDR3 bases are TGTGCCAGCAGCTCCGCGGTGAACACTGAAGCTTTCTTT. Its translation: CASSSAVNTEAFF.